Shown below are 20 T cell receptor beta chains from a single sample sequenced in a study of T cells in Graves' hyperthyroidism and ophthalmopathy. Amplified TCR beta CDR3 regions came from RNA transcripts. Researchers ran a first-round RT-PCR on the TCR CDR3 using the HTBI primer set. TCRdb redid the calling of the multiplex PCR reads with MiXCR, one entry per CDR3 protein. The table lists roughly 400,000 distinct CDR3 sequences, about an eighth of them singletons, with approximately 29% in the top ten. Sequenced sample: blood. The receptors were gathered from a man aged 50 to 59 with Graves' ophthalmopathy.

In this sample, this clonotype turned up many times. The chain couples TRBV7-8 to TRBJ2-1, with 13 bases that match TRBD2. After removal of 4 bases from V and 6 bases from J, the junction contained 3 bases not matched to a gene. The CDR3 totals 15 residues. The germline V gene encodes CDR1 SGHVS and CDR2 FQNEAQ. CDR3: CASSYTSGRANEQFF. CDR3 in DNA: TGTGCCAGCAGCTACACTAGCGGGAGGGCCAATGAGCAGTTCTTC.

This clonotype came up many times. The chain links TRBV7-9 to TRBJ2-3, with TRBD1 as a possible D gene (6 bases). Germline V gives CDR1 SEHNR, CDR2 FQNEAQ (reference sequence). V gave up 5 bases and J gave up 0 bases, with 15 bases separating them. There are 16 residues in the CDR3. This CDR3 is CASSTNRVSSTDTQYF. The CDR3 nucleotides are TGTGCCAGCAGCACAAACAGGGTGTCTAGCACAGATACGCAGTATTTT.

This clonotype has at least ten counts. CDR3 DNA sequence: TGTGCCAGCAGCGTAGACTCGGTGGAGACCCAGTACTTC. Protein product: CASSVDSVETQYF. V and J are TRBV9 and TRBJ2-5, with D uncertain. The V and J ends lost 0 bases and 5 bases respectively, with 8 bases between them. The CDR3 is 13 amino acids. Germline CDR1 is SGDLS and CDR2 is YYNGEE.

This clonotype was counted a few times. This sequence joins TRBV25-1 and TRBJ1-2; D ambiguous. The CDR3 contains 12 residues. Between the trimmed V and J ends, which lost 4 bases and 4 bases, there was a span of 7 bases. Germline values: CDR1 MGHDK, CDR2 SYGVNS. CDR3 loop: CASSGYSYGYTF. CDR3 bases: TGTGCCAGCAGTGGTTATAGCTATGGCTACACCTTC.

This sequence joins TRBV7-9 and TRBJ1-6, with D unclear. This CDR3 is built from 17 residues. CDR1 is SEHNR and CDR2 is FQNEAQ in the germline V gene (reference sequence). V was cut by 1 base and J by 0 bases, with 10 bases left in between. DNA for the CDR3: TGTGCCAGCAGCTTAGTTAGCGGCAGCTCCTATAATTCACCCCTCCACTTT. This gives the protein CASSLVSGSSYNSPLHF. The full variable domain, rest sourced from reference TRBV7-9 and TRBJ1-6, is DTGVSQNPRHKITKRGQNVTFRCDPISEHNRLYWYRQTLGQGPEFLTYFQNEAQLEKSRLLSDRFSAERPKGSFSTLEIQRTEQGDSAMYLCASSLVSGSSYNSPLHFGNGTRLTVT.

This clonotype was observed many times. V is TRBV5-1 and J is TRBJ2-2; 8 bases are a match to TRBD2. Germline V gene sequence: CDR1 SGHRS, CDR2 YFSETQ. Losses at the gene ends were 9 bases for V and 1 base for J; bases not matched to a gene: 11. The CDR3 extends over 16 amino acids. CDR3 residues: CATTKSGRGNTGELFF. In DNA, the CDR3 is TGCGCCACCACAAAAAGCGGGAGAGGGAACACCGGGGAGCTGTTTTTT.

This sequence joins TRBV27 and TRBJ2-7; 8 nucleotides line up with TRBD1. CDR3 size: 15 residues. Germline values: CDR1 MNHEY, CDR2 SMNVEV (reference sequence). V was pared by 5 bases and J by 1 base, with 7 bases of the junction left unmatched. The CDR3 is CASSIVTGASYEQYF. CDR3 in DNA: TGTGCCAGCAGTATCGTGACAGGGGCTTCCTACGAGCAGTACTTC.

V gene TRBV28 combines with J gene TRBJ2-7; the match to TRBD2 covers 9 bases. The germline V gene encodes CDR1 MDHEN and CDR2 SYDVKM. The CDR3 totals 15 residues. Trimming removed 7 bases from V and 3 bases from J; junction bases left unmatched: 10. CDR3 protein: CASTPGGSGGYEQYF. CDR3 bases: TGTGCCAGCACCCCAGGGGGTAGCGGGGGCTACGAGCAGTACTTC.

In this sample, this clonotype turned up many times. The chain has TRBV7-6 and TRBJ2-1; TRBD2 aligns across 10 bases. Germline V gene sequence: CDR1 SGHVS, CDR2 FNYEAQ. The CDR3 contains 18 residues. V trimming: 1 base; J trimming: 8 bases; junction bases outside the gene matches: 14. The chain's CDR3 is CASSLETPNLAGVHEQFF. In DNA, the CDR3 is TGTGCCAGCAGCTTAGAAACCCCTAACCTAGCGGGAGTCCATGAGCAGTTCTTC.

This clonotype was observed a handful of times. This chain links TRBV20-1 with TRBJ1-2; D unresolved. Germline V lookup: CDR1 DFQATT, CDR2 SNEGSKA (reference sequence). This CDR3 has 13 amino acids. V lost 1 base to trimming and J lost 3 bases, with 9 bases between them. CDR3 region: CSARAPGYYGYTF. The DNA for the CDR3 is TGCAGTGCTAGAGCCCCGGGATACTATGGCTACACCTTC.

The table lists this clonotype with many counts. The chain employs TRBV5-1 and TRBJ2-1, with TRBD2 matching over 9 bases. This CDR3 comprises 15 residues. In germline, CDR1 is SGHRS, CDR2 YFSETQ. J gave up 9 bases and V 2 bases, and 9 bases lay outside the gene matches. The CDR3: CASSFGLAGFSEQFF. CDR3 nucleotide sequence: TGCGCCAGCAGCTTCGGGCTAGCGGGATTTAGTGAGCAGTTCTTC.

Regarding this clonotype: With a much larger clone just one base away, this may be a read error. This chain joins TRBV27 and TRBJ2-7; D is perhaps TRBD2 (6 bases). Germline assignment: CDR1 MNHEY and CDR2 SMNVEV (reference sequence). The germline V and J ends were trimmed by 2 bases and 1 base, with 9 bases remaining between them. There are 14 residues in the CDR3. CDR3 bases: TGTGCCAGCAGTTTAAAAGGGACTTCCTACGAGCAGTACTTC. Protein: CASSLKGTSYEQYF.

This clonotype was counted many times. The chain uses TRBV7-9 and TRBJ2-5; 8 nucleotides match TRBD1. This CDR3 is 17 amino acids long. J was trimmed by 5 bases and V by 1 base; bases with no gene match: 12. The germline V gene encodes CDR1 SEHNR and CDR2 FQNEAQ (reference sequence). The CDR3 DNA reads TGTGCCAGCAGCTTAGAGGCAGGGGGCGCAATTTTGGAGACCCAGTACTTC. Translation gives CASSLEAGGAILETQYF.

In its sample, this clonotype was seen a few times. The chain combines TRBV6-1 with TRBJ2-1, with 9 bases that match TRBD1. The germline V gene has CDR1 MNHNS and CDR2 SASEGT. The CDR3 runs 12 residues. The ends lost 8 bases at V and 10 bases at J; junction bases unmatched: 6. CDR3 nucleotides: TGTGCCAGCGTGGACAGGGGAATCGAGCAGTTCTTC. Residues: CASVDRGIEQFF.

In its sample, this clonotype was seen a few times. A much more abundant neighbour one base away suggests this may be a read error. V is TRBV7-9 and J is TRBJ1-2; 8 positions match TRBD1. CDR1 is SEHNR and CDR2 is FQNEAQ in the germline V gene (reference sequence). The CDR3 has 16 amino acids. DNA for the CDR3: TGTGCCAGCGGCTTAAGGAACGAGGACAGGGCCTATGGCTACACCTTC. This translates into CASGLRNEDRAYGYTF.

This clonotype was seen ten or more times. The gene calls are TRBV20-1 and TRBJ2-1, with D perhaps TRBD2 (6 bases). Germline-derived CDR1 and CDR2 are DFQATT and SNEGSKA (reference sequence). Between the trimmed V and J ends, which lost 8 bases and 8 bases, there was a span of 16 bases. The length of the CDR3 is 12 residues. DNA of the CDR3: TGCAGTTCGGGGGATAATCTCGATGAGCAGTTCTTC. Protein product: CSSGDNLDEQFF.

This clonotype was seen many times. The chain is built from TRBV5-6 and TRBJ1-1; no clear D gene. Germline lookup yields CDR1 SGHDT and CDR2 YYEEEE. The CDR3 length is 14 residues. Trimming took 4 bases from V and 3 from J, leaving 13 bases between them. CDR3 nucleotide sequence: TGTGCCAGCAGCCATCTGAAGCCTTACACTGAAGCTTTCTTT. Translation gives CASSHLKPYTEAFF. The full variable domain, with the rest looked up from reference TRBV5-6 and TRBJ1-1, is DAGVTQSPTHLIKTRGQQVTLRCSPKSGHDTVSWYQQALGQGPQFIFQYYEEEERQRGNFPDRFSGHQFPNYSSELNVNALLLGDSALYLCASSHLKPYTEAFFGQGTRLTVV.

This clonotype turned up a few times. The chain recombines TRBV7-9 with TRBJ2-2; D remains unclear. The CDR3 totals 14 residues. V lost 4 bases and J 3 bases, leaving 9 bases between the germline ends. Germline V CDR1 and CDR2: SEHNR, FQNEAQ (reference sequence). CDR3 in DNA: TGTGCCAGCAGCTCCGGGCCTTACACCGGGGAGCTGTTTTTT. It codes for CASSSGPYTGELFF.

This clonotype was picked up a small number of times. A much larger clone differs by one base, so this may be a read error. Given the absence of the conserved phenylalanine or tryptophan at the CDR3 end, a read error is likely. The chain recombines TRBV24-1 with TRBJ1-5, with a weak D call TRBD1 (5 bases). The germline V gene encodes CDR1 KGHDR and CDR2 SFDVKD. V shed 4 bases and J shed 8 bases, with 11 bases lying between them. The CDR3 has 13 residues. CDR3 protein: CATSETERKPQHL. Written as DNA, the CDR3 is TGTGCCACCAGTGAGACAGAGAGGAAGCCCCAGCATCTT.

This clonotype was recorded at least ten times. The chain carries TRBV9 and TRBJ2-1, with D perhaps matching TRBD1 or TRBD2 (5 bases each). This CDR3 is built from 18 residues. Per the germline V gene, CDR1 is SGDLS and CDR2 is YYNGEE. V lost 6 bases and J lost 6, with 28 bases in between. For the CDR3, the DNA is TGTGCCAGCACCGCCAGGGCGTTAGCGACTCTATCTCGCAATGAGCAGTTCTTC. As protein: CASTARALATLSRNEQFF.